A selection of T cell receptor beta chains follows, all from one sample in a study of glioma-infiltrating T cells after dendritic cell vaccination. TCRdb keeps only in-frame clones here, not all; method: immunoSEQ multiplex PCR. The table records roughly 100,000 clones, roughly 76% of them present only once. This specimen consisted of blood, obtained before dendritic cell vaccination. Receptors originate from a human donor with glioblastoma. CDR3s include the opening cysteine and the closing phenylalanine or tryptophan. The D gene is left open where the match is weak. Only part of the rows carry a size: once, few, many, or a class if the clone is expanded.

V gene,clone size,D gene,J gene,CDR3 protein,CDR3 DNA
TRBV19,.,.,TRBJ1-1,CASKRGQLNTEAFF,TGTGCCAGTAAAAGGGGACAATTGAACACTGAAGCTTTCTTT
TRBV6-5,few,.,TRBJ2-1,CASSYSTDSYNEQFF,TGTGCCAGCAGTTACTCGACAGACTCCTACAATGAGCAGTTCTTC
TRBV19,.,TRBD1,TRBJ2-5,CASSDRVAGAQYF,TGTGCCAGTAGCGACAGGGTTGCTGGGGCCCAGTACTTC
TRBV10-3,.,TRBD1,TRBJ1-6,CAISESQGAGSYNSPLHF,TGTGCCATCAGTGAGTCCCAGGGGGCGGGTTCCTATAATTCACCCCTCCACTTT
TRBV7-6,.,.,TRBJ2-3,CASSPYSSTDTQYF,TGTGCCAGCAGCCCCTATTCTAGCACAGATACGCAGTATTTT
TRBV4-3,.,.,TRBJ1-5,CASSLLRGQPQHF,TGCGCCAGCAGCCTTCTCAGGGGCCAGCCCCAGCATTTT
TRBV19,.,TRBD1,TRBJ1-5,CASSNQGVQPQHF,TGTGCCAGTAGTAACCAGGGGGTTCAGCCCCAGCATTTT
TRBV9,.,.,TRBJ2-2,CASSAINTGELFF,TGTGCCAGCAGTGCGATTAACACCGGGGAGCTGTTTTTT
TRBV4-3,.,TRBD2,TRBJ2-3,CASSQDLAEDTQYF,TGCGCCAGCAGCCAAGATCTAGCGGAGGATACGCAGTATTTT
TRBV11-3,.,.,TRBJ2-7,CASSLDRSYEQYF,TGTGCCAGCAGCTTAGACAGATCCTACGAGCAGTACTTC
TRBV6-6,.,TRBD1,TRBJ2-5,CASSPGGLETQYF,TGTGCCAGCAGTCCAGGGGGCCTGGAGACCCAGTACTTC
TRBV4-1,.,TRBD1,TRBJ2-7,CASSQGTGYEQYF,TGCGCCAGCAGCCAAGGGACAGGGTACGAGCAGTACTTC
TRBV5-8,.,.,TRBJ2-5,CASSPTAGQQETQYF,TGTGCCAGCAGCCCAACCGCGGGACAGCAAGAGACCCAGTACTTC
TRBV19,.,.,TRBJ1-4,CASASQGATNEKLFF,TGTGCCAGCGCTTCACAGGGAGCAACTAATGAAAAACTGTTTTTT
TRBV7-2,.,.,TRBJ2-7,CASSPSRLSSYEQYF,TGTGCCAGCAGCCCCTCCAGGTTAAGCTCCTACGAGCAGTACTTC
TRBV4-1,.,.,TRBJ1-5,CASSQDLGQNQPQHF,TGCGCCAGCAGCCAAGATTTGGGGCAAAATCAGCCCCAGCATTTT
TRBV15,.,TRBD1,TRBJ1-2,CATSVHRGGYTF,TGTGCCACCAGCGTTCACAGGGGTGGCTACACCTTC
TRBV2,.,TRBD2,TRBJ2-1,CASSGTSGEQFF,TGTGCCAGCAGTGGGACTAGCGGCGAGCAGTTCTTC
TRBV14,.,TRBD2,TRBJ2-5,CASSHKGAGALFTGIAQETQYF,TGTGCCAGCAGCCACAAGGGAGCGGGGGCACTCTTCACCGGGATCGCCCAAGAGACCCAGTACTTC
TRBV2,.,TRBD1,TRBJ2-5,CASGTEQETQYF,TGTGCCAGCGGGACAGAACAAGAGACCCAGTACTTC
TRBV6-1,once,.,TRBJ2-5,CASSDGRGHQETQYF,TGTGCCAGCAGTGATGGCAGGGGTCACCAAGAGACCCAGTACTTC
TRBV4-2,.,TRBD1,TRBJ1-1,CASSQERTGDAEAFF,TGTGCCAGCAGCCAAGAGAGGACAGGGGATGCTGAAGCTTTCTTT
TRBV5-1,.,.,TRBJ2-1,CASSLGPGGNEQFF,TGCGCCAGCAGCTTGGGCCCAGGAGGCAATGAGCAGTTCTTC
TRBV27,.,TRBD2,TRBJ2-7,CASSRGTSVSDEQYF,TGTGCCAGCAGCCGCGGGACTAGTGTTTCCGACGAGCAGTACTTC
TRBV19,.,TRBD1,TRBJ1-6,CASSDPPGQGGSPLHF,TGTGCCAGTAGTGACCCACCGGGACAGGGTGGCTCACCCCTCCACTTT
TRBV5-1,.,.,TRBJ1-3,CASSITGSIGNTIYF,TGCGCCAGCAGCATAACAGGGAGTATCGGAAACACCATATATTTT
TRBV11-3,.,.,TRBJ1-2,CASSLYGETNYGYTF,TGTGCCAGCAGCTTATACGGGGAAACTAACTATGGCTACACCTTC
TRBV6-1,.,TRBD2,TRBJ2-3,CASSEFGVAGTQYF,TGTGCCAGCAGTGAATTTGGGGTAGCGGGTACGCAGTATTTT
TRBV5-1,.,.,TRBJ1-2,CASSFQGQIYTF,TGCGCCAGCAGCTTTCAAGGACAGATCTACACCTTC